The next 23 T cell receptor beta chains were all read from a single sample in a study of blood T cell repertoires in COVID-19. Method: immunoSEQ multiplex PCR; TCRdb's copy keeps in-frame clones and lacks some. Counted here are under 200,000 clones, about 87% occurring once; the ten biggest clones make up over 3.5%. The source material was peripheral blood. These receptor sequences come from a man in his late teens or twenties with active or convalescent COVID-19.

This sequence joins TRBV7-6 and TRBJ2-3; tentatively, D is TRBD2 (5 bases). Per the germline V gene, CDR1 is SGHVS and CDR2 is FNYEAQ. V gave up 0 bases and J gave up 1 base, with 5 bases separating them. There are 14 residues in the CDR3. CDR3 coding DNA: TGTGCCAGCAGCTTAGCCGGGGGCACAGATACGCAGTATTTT. Translating it yields CASSLAGGTDTQYF.

The chain recombines TRBV7-9 with TRBJ1-2; D is ambiguous. There are 14 residues in the CDR3. Germline V gives CDR1 SEHNR, CDR2 FQNEAQ (reference sequence). Trimming took off 4 bases at V and 8 bases at J, with 17 bases between the two ends. CDR3 loop: CASSSFNDGGGYTF. CDR3 DNA: TGTGCCAGCAGCTCGTTCAACGATGGAGGAGGCTACACCTTC.

V gene TRBV18 combines with J gene TRBJ2-7; tentatively, D is TRBD2 (5 bases). With 3 bases removed from V and 3 bases from J, the gap between germline ends came to 9 bases. The CDR3 sequence is 13 residues long. Germline V gene lookup returns CDR1 KGHSH and CDR2 LQKENI. The CDR3 is CASSPHRDYEQYV. CDR3 sequence (DNA): TGTGCCAGCTCACCGCACCGGGACTACGAGCAGTACGTC.

The V gene is TRBV27, the J gene TRBJ1-2; D possibly corresponds to TRBD1 (6 bases). Trimming took 7 bases from V and 1 from J, leaving 16 bases between them. CDR1 and CDR2 (germline): MNHEY, SMNVEV (reference sequence). CDR3 length: 15 residues. The CDR3 region is CASTSQGNSNYGYTF. The CDR3 nucleotides read TGTGCCAGCACCTCACAGGGTAATAGTAACTATGGCTACACCTTC.

This rearrangement joins TRBV3-1 (or the pseudogene TRBV3-2) to TRBJ2-1; D gene ambiguous. The germline V gene encodes CDR1 LGHDT and CDR2 YNNKEL (reference sequence). Trimming removed 3 bases at V and 8 bases at J, with 8 bases between. The CDR3 has 12 amino acids. CDR3 nucleotides: TGTGCCAGCAGCCAGATGGGCTATGAGCAGTTCTTC. It specifies CASSQMGYEQFF.

The chain employs TRBV5-1 and TRBJ2-7, with 9 bases that match TRBD1. From germline, CDR1 is SGHRS and CDR2 YFSETQ. Losses at the gene ends were 7 bases for V and 7 bases for J; bases not matched to a gene: 15. The CDR3 has 15 residues. The CDR3 protein is CASSWSGQGSGEQYF. The CDR3 nucleotides read TGCGCCAGCTCGTGGTCCGGACAGGGGTCGGGTGAGCAGTACTTC.

The chain is built from TRBV19 and TRBJ1-2; D not resolved. Trimming stripped 6 bases from V and 3 bases from J, with 5 bases between. In germline, CDR1 is LNHDA, CDR2 SQIVND (reference sequence). This CDR3 is built from 11 residues. The CDR3, as DNA: TGTGCCAGTAGGGCAGACTATGGCTACACCTTC. It specifies CASRADYGYTF.

The rearrangement joins TRBV5-1 to TRBJ1-1; the match to TRBD1 covers 7 bases. J lost 0 bases, V lost 3 bases, and 14 bases had no gene match. CDR3 length equals 18 residues. CDR1 and CDR2 from the germline V gene are SGHRS and YFSETQ. CDR3 nucleotide sequence: TGCGCCAGCAGCTGGGGAGAGACAGGGAGTGGCGTGAACACTGAAGCTTTCTTT. Encoded protein: CASSWGETGSGVNTEAFF.

Written as DNA, the CDR3 is TGTGCCAGCAGTTCTTCCTTGAACACTGAAGCTTTCTTT. This encodes CASSSSLNTEAFF. The chain joins TRBV27 to TRBJ1-1; no clear D. The V gene lost 4 bases and the J gene lost 0 bases, with 6 bases spanning the gap. This CDR3 is 13 amino acids long. Germline CDR1 and CDR2: MNHEY and SMNVEV (reference sequence).

The rearrangement uses TRBV29-1 and TRBJ1-2; the match to TRBD1 covers 11 bases. This CDR3 is built from 13 residues. The trim removed 4 bases at V and 4 bases at J, leaving 2 bases unmatched. Per germline, CDR1 SQVTM and CDR2 ANQGSEA. As DNA, the CDR3 is TGCAGCGTTGTAGGACAGGGGGCCTATGGCTACACCTTC. Translating it yields CSVVGQGAYGYTF.

This clone was seen a single time. The chain links TRBV19 to TRBJ2-2, with D perhaps matching TRBD1 (6 bases). The CDR3 extends over 17 amino acids. Germline V CDR1 and CDR2: LNHDA, SQIVND (reference sequence). Trimming removed 2 bases at V and 5 bases at J, with 18 bases between. In nucleotides, the CDR3 is TGTGCCAGTAGTATAAAAGGGGACACCTTGGGGACCGGGGAGCTGTTTTTT. Its protein is CASSIKGDTLGTGELFF.

The chain joins TRBV11-2 to TRBJ1-1, with TRBD1 identical over 10 bases. Germline V gene sequence: CDR1 SGHAT, CDR2 FQNNGV. V was pared by 4 bases and J by 3 bases, with 5 bases of the junction left unmatched. This CDR3 has 15 residues. The CDR3 DNA sequence: TGTGCCAGCAGCTCTGAGACAGGGGGCTACACTGAAGCTTTCTTT. Translated: CASSSETGGYTEAFF.

This clone was seen once. The chain is built from TRBV6-4 and TRBJ2-7; 7 nucleotides line up with TRBD1. The CDR3 covers 15 residues. CDR1 and CDR2 (germline): MRHNA, SNTAGT. V was clipped by 7 bases and J by 6 bases; unmatched bases: 15. CDR3 DNA: TGTGCCAGCATTGATTCCGGGACAGTCAATCCCGAGCAGTACGTC. This codes for CASIDSGTVNPEQYV.

This clone was seen once. This chain links TRBV7-2 with TRBJ2-2; 8 bases fit TRBD2. CDR1 SGHTA and CDR2 FQGNSA come from the germline V gene. The CDR3 has 16 amino acids. Unmatched junction bases numbered 6, after V lost 5 bases and J lost 1 base. In DNA, the CDR3 is TGTGCCAGCAGCGCCGCCGGGACTAGGAACACCGGGGAGCTGTTTTTT. As protein: CASSAAGTRNTGELFF. The full variable domain, rest sourced from reference TRBV7-2 and TRBJ2-2, is GAGVSQSPSNKVTEKGKDVELRCDPISGHTALYWYRQSLGQGLEFLIYFQGNSAPDKSGLPSDRFSAERTGGSVSTLTIQRTQQEDSAVYLCASSAAGTRNTGELFFGEGSRLTVL.

The rearrangement uses TRBV5-1 and TRBJ2-3, with 10 positions matching TRBD1. Trimming removed 0 bases from V and 4 bases from J; junction bases left unmatched: 5. Germline CDR1 is SGHRS and CDR2 is YFSETQ. The CDR3 sequence is 16 residues long. DNA for the CDR3: TGCGCCAGCAGCTTGGTGTCGACAGGGGGCGCAGATACGCAGTATTTT. Translation gives CASSLVSTGGADTQYF. The whole variable domain, filled in from reference TRBV5-1 and TRBJ2-3, reads KAGVTQTPRYLIKTRGQQVTLSCSPISGHRSVSWYQQTPGQGLQFLFEYFSETQRNKGNFPGRFSGRQFSNSRSEMNVSTLELGDSALYLCASSLVSTGGADTQYFGPGTRLTVL.

This sequence joins TRBV4-3 and TRBJ1-1, with 7 bases lining up with TRBD1. V gave up 2 bases and J gave up 8 bases; unmatched junction bases: 8. This CDR3 has 14 amino acids. Per germline, CDR1 LGHNA and CDR2 YSLEER. The CDR3 DNA sequence: TGCGCCAGCAGCCAATTTACAGGGGCGAAAGAAGCTTTCTTT. Translation: CASSQFTGAKEAFF.

This clone was counted once. The rearrangement joins TRBV3-1 (or the pseudogene TRBV3-2) to TRBJ1-1; D gene ambiguous. The CDR3 totals 14 residues. Trimming cost V 4 bases and J 6 bases, with 15 bases left between them. Germline CDR1 LGHDT, CDR2 YNNKEL (reference sequence). Written as DNA, the CDR3 is TGTGCCAGCAGCCTGACTCCACCTTTATCTGAAGCTTTCTTT. Translated: CASSLTPPLSEAFF.

V gene TRBV30 combines with J gene TRBJ2-1; 10 bases match TRBD1. From germline, CDR1 is GTSNPN and CDR2 SVGIG (reference sequence). With 3 bases clipped from V and 0 bases from J, the junction kept 5 bases outside the gene matches. The CDR3 covers 16 residues. CDR3 protein: CAWSGDRGGSYNEQFF. Here the CDR3 DNA reads TGTGCCTGGAGCGGGGACAGGGGCGGCTCCTACAATGAGCAGTTCTTC.

The V gene is TRBV6-5, the J gene TRBJ2-1, with a weak D call TRBD1 (6 bases). This CDR3 spans 13 amino acids. V was cut by 8 bases and J by 9 bases, with 17 bases left in between. Germline CDR1 is MNHEY and CDR2 is SVGAGI. CDR3 amino acids: CASVEEATGEQFF. Written as DNA, the CDR3 is TGTGCCAGCGTAGAAGAGGCGACAGGTGAGCAGTTCTTC.

CDR3 loop: CASSVAGTSKYEQYF. The DNA of the CDR3 is TGTGCCAGCAGCGTAGCAGGGACTTCAAAATACGAGCAGTACTTC. The chain employs TRBV9 and TRBJ2-7, with D tentatively TRBD2 (6 bases). Germline assignment: CDR1 SGDLS and CDR2 YYNGEE. V shed 0 bases and J shed 4 bases, with 14 bases lying between them. The CDR3 is 15 amino acids.

The chain combines TRBV19 with TRBJ2-1, with a tentative D call TRBD1 (6 bases). This CDR3 has 14 amino acids. Germline CDR1 is LNHDA and CDR2 is SQIVND (reference sequence). Trimming removed 0 bases at V and 10 bases at J, with 13 bases between. The CDR3 nucleotides read TGTGCCAGTAGTATAGAGTACAGGGATCGCGAGCAGTTCTTC. Its translation is CASSIEYRDREQFF.

CDR3 bases: TGTGCCAGCAGCTTTACTAGCGGGGGGCCCTACGAGCAGTACGTC. Protein sequence: CASSFTSGGPYEQYV. V and J are TRBV7-8 and TRBJ2-7, with 12 bases fitting TRBD2. From germline, CDR1 is SGHVS and CDR2 FQNEAQ. The CDR3 consists of 15 residues. V dropped 3 bases and J dropped 2; count of bases not matched to a gene: 2.

The chain is built from TRBV4-3 and TRBJ2-1, with TRBD2 matching 7 bases. Germline values: CDR1 LGHNA, CDR2 YSLEER. V was pared by 0 bases and J by 11 bases, with 10 bases of the junction left unmatched. The CDR3 has 15 amino acids. The CDR3 here is CASSQELLAGVKQFF. The CDR3 DNA sequence: TGCGCCAGCAGCCAAGAACTCCTTGCGGGGGTTAAGCAGTTCTTC.